These 11 T cell receptor beta chains were all obtained from the same sample, sequenced in a study of shared clonotypes between healthy human individuals. The table came from immunoSEQ multiplex PCR; TCRdb's copy has only in-frame clones and leaves some out. The sample carries about 1.5 million clones, roughly 97% recorded once. Material for sequencing was naive CD4+ T cells sorted from blood. Described subset: CD45RA+ positively selected. These TCRs come from a man aged 25 to 40 in good health.

The CDR3 coding sequence is TGTGCCAGCAGCGTAGCTTCCGGGACTAGGACAAATGAGCAGTTCTTC. Translated, it gives CASSVASGTRTNEQFF. This chain connects TRBV9 to TRBJ2-1; TRBD2 matches at 8 bases. This CDR3 is built from 16 residues. Unmatched junction bases numbered 9, after V lost 0 bases and J lost 7 bases. Germline assignment: CDR1 SGDLS and CDR2 YYNGEE.

The V call is TRBV11-2, the J call TRBJ2-7; weak D call: TRBD2 (6 bases). V lost 2 bases and J lost 4, with 18 bases in between. The germline V gene encodes CDR1 SGHAT and CDR2 FQNNGV. The CDR3 sequence is 16 residues long. The CDR3, as DNA: TGTGCCAGCAGCTTACTATTGAGGGGCGGGATTTACGAGCAGTACTTC. Encoded protein: CASSLLLRGGIYEQYF.

The CDR3 nucleotides are TGTGCCAGCAGCCCACCCCAGCATTTT. It translates to CASSPPQHF. V gene TRBV6-1 combines with J gene TRBJ1-5; D is unclear. The CDR3 has 9 residues. V was cut by 6 bases and J by 10 bases, with 4 bases left in between. Germline V gene lookup returns CDR1 MNHNS and CDR2 SASEGT.

The chain joins TRBV29-1 to TRBJ2-7; 9 bases line up with TRBD1. CDR3 size: 11 residues. After removal of 5 bases from V and 6 bases from J, the junction contained 2 bases not matched to a gene. Germline CDR1 is SQVTM and CDR2 is ANQGSEA. The CDR3 protein is CSVYRGREQYF. CDR3 in DNA: TGCAGCGTTTACAGGGGGCGCGAGCAGTACTTC.

For the CDR3, the DNA is TGCGCCAGCAATCTATGGGGCGAGTCCTACAATGAGCAGTTCTTC. Amino acids: CASNLWGESYNEQFF. The chain joins TRBV5-1 to TRBJ2-1; weak D call: TRBD1 (5 bases). V was pared by 6 bases and J by 1 base, with 14 bases between. The CDR3 length is 15 residues. Germline V gives CDR1 SGHRS, CDR2 YFSETQ.

This rearrangement joins TRBV7-9 to TRBJ1-3; D gene ambiguous. The ends were cut back, 10 bases at V and 8 bases at J, with 15 bases in the middle. Germline V lookup: CDR1 SEHNR, CDR2 FQNEAQ (reference sequence). There are 12 residues in the CDR3. This CDR3 reads CAITSFGDTIYF. The CDR3 region has the DNA TGTGCCATCACTTCCTTTGGGGACACCATATATTTT.

The chain joins TRBV5-1 to TRBJ2-3; no definite D call. Germline V gene sequence: CDR1 SGHRS, CDR2 YFSETQ. This CDR3 spans 13 amino acids. V lost 0 bases, J lost 5 bases, and 7 bases lay in between. CDR3 sequence (DNA): TGCGCCAGCAGCTTGGGACCCCTAGATACGCAGTATTTT. Its protein is CASSLGPLDTQYF.

V gene TRBV9 combines with J gene TRBJ2-1; 10 bases align to TRBD2. Looked up from germline, CDR1 is SGDLS and CDR2 is YYNGEE. V shed 2 bases, J shed 7 bases, and the junction held 15 bases outside the gene matches. This CDR3 has 18 amino acids. The DNA of the CDR3 is TGTGCCAGCAGCGTGGGCAGAGGCAGCGGGAGGGCCGGGAATGAGCAGTTCTTC. Its translation is CASSVGRGSGRAGNEQFF.

The V gene is TRBV21-1, the J gene TRBJ1-1. TRBV21-1 is described as a pseudogene. This CDR3 has 14 amino acids. The CDR3 is CASSKGKSIGSAFF. The CDR3 coding sequence is TGTGCCAGCAGCAAAGGTAAGAGCATCGGTAGCGCTTTCTTT.

V gene TRBV6-1 combines with J gene TRBJ2-3; D not resolved. Per the germline V gene, CDR1 is MNHNS and CDR2 is SASEGT. This CDR3 comprises 15 residues. V was cut by 1 base and J by 5 bases, with 13 bases left in between. The CDR3 sequence is CASSEGSWGVDTQYF. The CDR3 region has the DNA TGTGCCAGCAGTGAAGGGTCCTGGGGTGTAGATACGCAGTATTTT.

The V and J genes are TRBV14 and TRBJ2-5; D is uncertain. Per the germline V gene, CDR1 is SGHDN and CDR2 is FVKESK. The CDR3 extends over 12 amino acids. With 0 bases removed from V and 4 bases from J, the gap between germline ends came to 3 bases. CDR3: CASSQERETQYF. The CDR3 nucleotides read TGTGCCAGCAGCCAAGAGCGAGAGACCCAGTACTTC.